What follows describes a single TCR beta chain. TCR beta CDR3 regions were amplified from RNA. Primed by the HTBI set, a first-round RT-PCR was run on the TCR CDR3. One entry per CDR3 protein, called by TCRdb with MiXCR from the multiplex PCR reads. The sample shows hundreds of thousands of distinct CDR3 sequences, just under 20% of them seen only once. The CDR3 covers 17 residues. Germline V gene sequence: CDR1 LGHNA, CDR2 YNFKEQ. Trimming cost V 0 bases and J 3 bases; bases outside gene matches: 3. This sample is drawn from a study of T cells in Graves' hyperthyroidism and ophthalmopathy. The sequenced material came from blood. V and J are TRBV4-2 and TRBJ2-1; 12 bases are shared with TRBD2. This TCR was sampled from a middle-aged man with Graves' ophthalmopathy. CDR3: CASSQDGLAGSYNEQFF. CDR3 nucleotides: TGTGCCAGCAGCCAAGACGGACTAGCGGGGAGCTACAATGAGCAGTTCTTC.